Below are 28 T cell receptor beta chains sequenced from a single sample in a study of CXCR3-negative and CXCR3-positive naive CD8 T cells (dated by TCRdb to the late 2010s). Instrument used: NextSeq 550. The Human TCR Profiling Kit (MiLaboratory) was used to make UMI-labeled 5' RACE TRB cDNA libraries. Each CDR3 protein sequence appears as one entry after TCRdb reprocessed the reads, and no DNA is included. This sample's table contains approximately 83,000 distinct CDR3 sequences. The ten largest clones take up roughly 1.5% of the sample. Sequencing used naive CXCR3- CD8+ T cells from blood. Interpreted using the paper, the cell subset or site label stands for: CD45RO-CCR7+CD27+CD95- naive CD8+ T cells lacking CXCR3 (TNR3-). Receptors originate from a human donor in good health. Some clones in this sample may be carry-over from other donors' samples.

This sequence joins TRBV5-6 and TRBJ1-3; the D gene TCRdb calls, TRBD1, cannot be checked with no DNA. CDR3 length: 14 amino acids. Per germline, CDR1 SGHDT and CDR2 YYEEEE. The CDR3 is CASSHGTAGNTIYF.

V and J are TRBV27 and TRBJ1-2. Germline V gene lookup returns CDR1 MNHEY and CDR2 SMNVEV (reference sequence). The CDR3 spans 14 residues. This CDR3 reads CASSPNGPYYGYTF.

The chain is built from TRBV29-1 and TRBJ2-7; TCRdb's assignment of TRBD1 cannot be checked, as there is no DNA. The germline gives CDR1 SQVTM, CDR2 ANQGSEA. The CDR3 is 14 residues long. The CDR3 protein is CSVEAGTGGYEQYF.

The CDR3: CSGGDGAYEQYF. The chain couples TRBV29-1 to TRBJ2-7. The CDR3 loop spans 12 amino acids. Germline V gene sequence: CDR1 SQVTM, CDR2 ANQGSEA.

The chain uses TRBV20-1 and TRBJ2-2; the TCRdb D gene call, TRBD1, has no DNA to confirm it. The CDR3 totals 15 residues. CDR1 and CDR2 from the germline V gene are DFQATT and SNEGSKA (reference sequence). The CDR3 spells CSARRDRVESGELFF.

The CDR3 region is CSVEGQASTDTQYF. J is TRBJ2-3 and V is TRBV29-1. The germline V gene has CDR1 SQVTM and CDR2 ANQGSEA. The CDR3 is made up of 14 amino acids.

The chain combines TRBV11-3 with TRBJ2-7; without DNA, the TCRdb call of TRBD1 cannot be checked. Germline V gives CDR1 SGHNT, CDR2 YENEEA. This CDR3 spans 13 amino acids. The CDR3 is CASSFGTGSMEYF.

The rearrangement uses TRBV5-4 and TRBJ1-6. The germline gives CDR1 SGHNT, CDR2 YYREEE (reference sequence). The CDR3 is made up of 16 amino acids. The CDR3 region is CASSVAEGAYNSPLHF.

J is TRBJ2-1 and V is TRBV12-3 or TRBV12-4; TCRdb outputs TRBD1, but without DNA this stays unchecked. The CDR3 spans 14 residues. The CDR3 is CASRLGQIYNEQFF.

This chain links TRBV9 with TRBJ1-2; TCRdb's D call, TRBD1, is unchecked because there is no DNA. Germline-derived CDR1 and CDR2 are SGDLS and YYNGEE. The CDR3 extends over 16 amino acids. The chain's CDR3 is CASSGPPGPQKGGYTF. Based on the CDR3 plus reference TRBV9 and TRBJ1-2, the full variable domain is DSGVTQTPKHLITATGQRVTLRCSPRSGDLSVYWYQQSLDQGLQFLIQYYNGEERAKGNILERFSAQQFPDLHSELNLSSLELGDSALYFCASSGPPGPQKGGYTFGSGTRLTVV.

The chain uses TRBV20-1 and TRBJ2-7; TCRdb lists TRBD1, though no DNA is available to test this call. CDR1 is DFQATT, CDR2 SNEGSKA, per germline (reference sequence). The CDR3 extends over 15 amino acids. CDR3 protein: CSARVRDRSSYEQYF.

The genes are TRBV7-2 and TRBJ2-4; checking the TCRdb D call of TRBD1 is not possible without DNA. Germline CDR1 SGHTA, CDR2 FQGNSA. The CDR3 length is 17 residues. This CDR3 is CASSFSVGGRSKNIQYF.

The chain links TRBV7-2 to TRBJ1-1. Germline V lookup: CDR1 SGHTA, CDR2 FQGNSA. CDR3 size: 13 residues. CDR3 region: CASSQNRGTEAFF.

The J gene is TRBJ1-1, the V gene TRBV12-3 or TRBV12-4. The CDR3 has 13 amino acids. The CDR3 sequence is CASSLVAGLEAFF.

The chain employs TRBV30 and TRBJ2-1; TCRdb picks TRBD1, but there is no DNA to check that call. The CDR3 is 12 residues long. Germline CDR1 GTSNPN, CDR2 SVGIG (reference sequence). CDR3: CAWSPDRNEQFF.

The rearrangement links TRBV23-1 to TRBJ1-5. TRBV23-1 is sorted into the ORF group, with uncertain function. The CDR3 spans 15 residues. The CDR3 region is CASSRYLGYRQPQHF.

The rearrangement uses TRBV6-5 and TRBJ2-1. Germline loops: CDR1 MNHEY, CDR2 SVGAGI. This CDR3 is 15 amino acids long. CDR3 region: CASSDAGNSYNEQFF.

This chain's CDR3 is CASRPGTSSSEQFF. The chain joins TRBV27 to TRBJ2-1; checking the TCRdb D call of TRBD2 is not possible without DNA. Germline CDR1 and CDR2: MNHEY and SMNVEV (reference sequence). This CDR3 comprises 14 residues.

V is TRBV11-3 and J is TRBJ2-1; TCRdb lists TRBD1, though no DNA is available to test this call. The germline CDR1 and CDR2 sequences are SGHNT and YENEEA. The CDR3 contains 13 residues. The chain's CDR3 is CASSSSTGDEQFF.

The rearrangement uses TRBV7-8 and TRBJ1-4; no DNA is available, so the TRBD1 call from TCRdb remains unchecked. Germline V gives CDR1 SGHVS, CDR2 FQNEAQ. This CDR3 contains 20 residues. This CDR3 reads CASSQTLGTVDFEANEKLFF.

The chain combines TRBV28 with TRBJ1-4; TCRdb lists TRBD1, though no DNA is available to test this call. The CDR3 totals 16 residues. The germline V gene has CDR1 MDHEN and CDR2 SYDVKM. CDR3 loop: CASSLDRGLVSEKLFF.

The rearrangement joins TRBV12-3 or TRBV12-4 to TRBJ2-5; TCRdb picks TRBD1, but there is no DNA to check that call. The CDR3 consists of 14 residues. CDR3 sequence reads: CASSLEQGGETQYF.

CDR3 protein: CASSFPTAYEQYF. The chain links TRBV12-3 or TRBV12-4 to TRBJ2-7. The CDR3 has 13 residues.

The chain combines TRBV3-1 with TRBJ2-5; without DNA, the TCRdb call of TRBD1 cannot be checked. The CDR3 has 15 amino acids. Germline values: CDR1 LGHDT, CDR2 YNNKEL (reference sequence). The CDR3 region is CASSPPLESQETQYF.

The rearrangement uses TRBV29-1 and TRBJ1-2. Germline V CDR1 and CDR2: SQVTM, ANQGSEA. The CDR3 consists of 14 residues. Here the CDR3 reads CSVDRGQSRYGYTF.

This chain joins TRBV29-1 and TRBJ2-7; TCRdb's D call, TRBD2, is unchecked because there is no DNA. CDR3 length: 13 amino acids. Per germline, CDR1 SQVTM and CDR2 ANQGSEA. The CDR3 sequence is CSVGEGGLSEQYF.

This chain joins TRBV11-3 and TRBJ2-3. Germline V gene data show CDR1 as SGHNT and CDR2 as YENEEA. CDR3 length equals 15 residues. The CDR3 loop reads CASSHRVAGTDTQYF.

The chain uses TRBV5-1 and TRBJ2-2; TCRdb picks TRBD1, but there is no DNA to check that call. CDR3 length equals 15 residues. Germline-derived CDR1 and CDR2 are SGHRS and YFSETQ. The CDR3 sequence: CASSTGTELTGELFF.